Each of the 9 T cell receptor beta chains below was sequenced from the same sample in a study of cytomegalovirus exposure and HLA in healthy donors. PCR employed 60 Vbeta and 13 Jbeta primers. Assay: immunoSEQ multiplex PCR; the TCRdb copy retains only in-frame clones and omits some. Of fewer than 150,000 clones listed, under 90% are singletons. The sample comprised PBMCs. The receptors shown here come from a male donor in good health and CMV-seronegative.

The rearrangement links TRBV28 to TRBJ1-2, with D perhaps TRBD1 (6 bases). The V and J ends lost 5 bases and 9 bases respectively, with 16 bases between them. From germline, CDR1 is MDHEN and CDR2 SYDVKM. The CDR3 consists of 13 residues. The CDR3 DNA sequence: TGTGCCAGCAGTATCAGGGACACCAATCGCTACACCTTC. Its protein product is CASSIRDTNRYTF.

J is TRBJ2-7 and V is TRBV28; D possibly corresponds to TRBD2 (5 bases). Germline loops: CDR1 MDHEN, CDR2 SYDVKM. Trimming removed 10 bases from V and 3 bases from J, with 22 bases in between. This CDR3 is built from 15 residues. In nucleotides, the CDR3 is TGTGCCACTTCGGCAAGCGGCAGAATGGGCTACGAGCAGTACTTC. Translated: CATSASGRMGYEQYF.

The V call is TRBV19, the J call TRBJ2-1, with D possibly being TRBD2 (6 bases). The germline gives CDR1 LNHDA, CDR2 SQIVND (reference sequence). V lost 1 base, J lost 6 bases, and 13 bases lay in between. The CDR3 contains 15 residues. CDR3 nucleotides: TGTGCCAGTAGTATAGCGACTAGGCCCATCAATGAGCAGTTCTTC. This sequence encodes CASSIATRPINEQFF.

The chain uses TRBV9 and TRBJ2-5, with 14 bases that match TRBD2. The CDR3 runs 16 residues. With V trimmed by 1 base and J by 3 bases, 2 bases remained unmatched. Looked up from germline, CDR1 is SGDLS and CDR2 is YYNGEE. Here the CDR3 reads CASSVSGLAGEETQYF. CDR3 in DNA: TGTGCCAGCAGCGTATCGGGACTAGCGGGAGAAGAGACCCAGTACTTC.

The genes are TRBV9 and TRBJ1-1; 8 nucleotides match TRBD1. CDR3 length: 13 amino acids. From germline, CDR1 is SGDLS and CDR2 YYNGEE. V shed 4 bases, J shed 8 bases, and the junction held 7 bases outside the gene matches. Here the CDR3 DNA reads TGTGCCAGCAGCCCTGGGACAGGACAAGAAGCTTTCTTT. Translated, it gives CASSPGTGQEAFF.

The CDR3 DNA sequence: TGTGCCAGCCTGGACAGTTTACAAGAGACCCAGTACTTC. Protein sequence: CASLDSLQETQYF. This chain links TRBV10-3 with TRBJ2-5; possibly TRBD1 for D (6 bases). Trimming took off 10 bases at V and 2 bases at J, with 14 bases between the two ends. The germline V gene has CDR1 ENHRY and CDR2 SYGVKD. This CDR3 has 13 residues.

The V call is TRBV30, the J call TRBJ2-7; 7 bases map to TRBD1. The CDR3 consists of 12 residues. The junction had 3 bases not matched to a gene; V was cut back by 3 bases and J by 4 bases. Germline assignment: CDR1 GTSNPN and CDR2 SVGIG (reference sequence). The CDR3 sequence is CAWSVGQYEQYF. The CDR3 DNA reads TGTGCCTGGAGCGTGGGACAGTACGAGCAGTACTTC.

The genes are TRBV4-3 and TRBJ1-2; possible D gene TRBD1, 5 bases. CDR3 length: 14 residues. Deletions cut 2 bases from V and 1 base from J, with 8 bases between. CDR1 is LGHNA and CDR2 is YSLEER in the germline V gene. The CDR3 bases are TGCGCCAGCAGCCAACGACAGCTTAACTATGGCTACACCTTC. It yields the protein CASSQRQLNYGYTF.

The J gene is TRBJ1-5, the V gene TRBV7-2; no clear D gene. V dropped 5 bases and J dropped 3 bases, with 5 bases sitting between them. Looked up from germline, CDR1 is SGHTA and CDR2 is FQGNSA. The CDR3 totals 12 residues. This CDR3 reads CASSLYNQPQHF. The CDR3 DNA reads TGTGCCAGCAGCCTCTACAATCAGCCCCAGCATTTT.